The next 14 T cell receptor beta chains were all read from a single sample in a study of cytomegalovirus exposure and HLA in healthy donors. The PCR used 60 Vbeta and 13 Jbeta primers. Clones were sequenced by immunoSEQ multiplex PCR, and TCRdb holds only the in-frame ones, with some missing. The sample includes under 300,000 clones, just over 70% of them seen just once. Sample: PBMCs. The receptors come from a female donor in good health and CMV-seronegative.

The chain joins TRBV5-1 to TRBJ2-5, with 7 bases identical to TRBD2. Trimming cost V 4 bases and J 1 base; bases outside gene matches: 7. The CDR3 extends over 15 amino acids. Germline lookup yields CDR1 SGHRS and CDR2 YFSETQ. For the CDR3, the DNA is TGCGCCAGCAGCCGCGGGACTATCACCCAAGAGACCCAGTACTTC. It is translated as CASSRGTITQETQYF. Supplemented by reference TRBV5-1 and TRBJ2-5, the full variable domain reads KAGVTQTPRYLIKTRGQQVTLSCSPISGHRSVSWYQQTPGQGLQFLFEYFSETQRNKGNFPGRFSGRQFSNSRSEMNVSTLELGDSALYLCASSRGTITQETQYFGPGTRLLVL.

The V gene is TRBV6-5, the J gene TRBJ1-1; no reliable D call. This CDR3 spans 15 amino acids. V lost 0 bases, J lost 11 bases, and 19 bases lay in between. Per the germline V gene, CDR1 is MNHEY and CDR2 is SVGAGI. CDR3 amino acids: CASSYSNSDRGQAFF. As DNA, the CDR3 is TGTGCCAGCAGTTACTCGAATAGTGATCGGGGTCAGGCTTTCTTT.

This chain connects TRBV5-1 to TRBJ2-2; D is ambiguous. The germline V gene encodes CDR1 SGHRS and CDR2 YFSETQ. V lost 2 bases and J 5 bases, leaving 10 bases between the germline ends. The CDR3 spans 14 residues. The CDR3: CASSFALQTGELFF. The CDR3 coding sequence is TGCGCCAGCAGCTTTGCCCTACAGACCGGGGAGCTGTTTTTT.

The chain's CDR3 is CATGGQPGLNEQFF. DNA of the CDR3: TGTGCCACCGGTGGGCAGCCTGGTCTCAATGAGCAGTTCTTC. The chain employs TRBV6-4 and TRBJ2-1, with D hard to call. The CDR3 runs to 14 residues. Between the trimmed V and J ends, which lost 10 bases and 6 bases, there was a span of 19 bases. Germline CDR1 MRHNA, CDR2 SNTAGT.

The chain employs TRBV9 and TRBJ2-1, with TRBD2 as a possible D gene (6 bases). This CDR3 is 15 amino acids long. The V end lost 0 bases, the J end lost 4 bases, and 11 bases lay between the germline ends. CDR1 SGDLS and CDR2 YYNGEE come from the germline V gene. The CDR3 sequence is CASSVGGLTYNEQFF. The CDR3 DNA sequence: TGTGCCAGCAGCGTAGGTGGACTAACATACAATGAGCAGTTCTTC. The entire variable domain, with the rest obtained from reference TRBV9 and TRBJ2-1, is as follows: DSGVTQTPKHLITATGQRVTLRCSPRSGDLSVYWYQQSLDQGLQFLIQYYNGEERAKGNILERFSAQQFPDLHSELNLSSLELGDSALYFCASSVGGLTYNEQFFGPGTRLTVL.

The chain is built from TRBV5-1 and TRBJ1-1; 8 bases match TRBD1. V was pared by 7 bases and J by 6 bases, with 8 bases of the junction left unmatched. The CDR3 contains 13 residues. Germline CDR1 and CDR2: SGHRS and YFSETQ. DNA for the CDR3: TGCGCCAGCCGCCCTCTACAGGGGGCTGAAGCTTTCTTT. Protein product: CASRPLQGAEAFF.

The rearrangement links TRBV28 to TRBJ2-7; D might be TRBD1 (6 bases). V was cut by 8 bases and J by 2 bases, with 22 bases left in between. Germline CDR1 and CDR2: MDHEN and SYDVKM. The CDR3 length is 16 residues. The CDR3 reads CASRTGITLSPYEQYF. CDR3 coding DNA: TGTGCCAGCCGAACAGGGATTACCCTTAGCCCCTACGAGCAGTACTTC.

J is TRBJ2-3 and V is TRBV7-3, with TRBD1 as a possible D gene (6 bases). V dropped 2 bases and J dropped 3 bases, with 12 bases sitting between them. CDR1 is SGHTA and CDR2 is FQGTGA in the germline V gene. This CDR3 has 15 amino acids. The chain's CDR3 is CASSLLGAGTDTQYF. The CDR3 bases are TGTGCCAGCAGCTTACTGGGGGCAGGGACAGATACGCAGTATTTT.

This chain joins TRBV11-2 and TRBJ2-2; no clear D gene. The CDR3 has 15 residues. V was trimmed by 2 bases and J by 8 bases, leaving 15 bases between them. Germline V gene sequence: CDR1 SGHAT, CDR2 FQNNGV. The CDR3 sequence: CASSLRYVIQGELFF. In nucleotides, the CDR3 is TGTGCCAGCAGCTTAAGATATGTGATACAGGGGGAGCTGTTTTTT. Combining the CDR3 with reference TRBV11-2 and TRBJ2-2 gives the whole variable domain EAGVAQSPRYKIIEKRQSVAFWCNPISGHATLYWYQQILGQGPKLLIQFQNNGVVDDSQLPKDRFSAERLKGVDSTLKIQPAKLEDSAVYLCASSLRYVIQGELFFGEGSRLTVL.

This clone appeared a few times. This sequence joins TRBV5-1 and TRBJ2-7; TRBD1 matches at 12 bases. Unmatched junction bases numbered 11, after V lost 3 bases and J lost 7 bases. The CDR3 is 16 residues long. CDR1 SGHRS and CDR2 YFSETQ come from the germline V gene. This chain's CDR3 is CASSSQSGQGAPEQYF. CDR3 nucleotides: TGCGCCAGCAGCTCGCAATCGGGACAGGGGGCGCCTGAGCAGTACTTC.

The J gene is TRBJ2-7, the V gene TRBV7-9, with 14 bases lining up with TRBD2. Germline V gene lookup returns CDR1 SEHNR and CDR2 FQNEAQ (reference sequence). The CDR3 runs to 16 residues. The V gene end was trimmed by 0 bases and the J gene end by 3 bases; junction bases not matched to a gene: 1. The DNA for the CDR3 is TGTGCCAGCAGCTTAGCGGGGACTAGCGGGAGCTACGAGCAGTACTTC. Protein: CASSLAGTSGSYEQYF.

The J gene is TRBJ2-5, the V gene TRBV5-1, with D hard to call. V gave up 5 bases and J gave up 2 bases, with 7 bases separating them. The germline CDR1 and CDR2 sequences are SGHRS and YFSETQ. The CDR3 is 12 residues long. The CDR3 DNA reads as TGCGCCAGCAGTTCAACACAAGAGACCCAGTACTTC. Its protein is CASSSTQETQYF.

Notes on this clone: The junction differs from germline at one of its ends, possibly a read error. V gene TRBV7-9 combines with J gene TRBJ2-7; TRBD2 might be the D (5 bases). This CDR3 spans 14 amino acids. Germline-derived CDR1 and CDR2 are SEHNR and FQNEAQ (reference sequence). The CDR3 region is CSSSIGLPFGEQYF. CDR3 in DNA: TGTTCCAGCAGCATCGGACTTCCCTTCGGGGAGCAGTACTTC.

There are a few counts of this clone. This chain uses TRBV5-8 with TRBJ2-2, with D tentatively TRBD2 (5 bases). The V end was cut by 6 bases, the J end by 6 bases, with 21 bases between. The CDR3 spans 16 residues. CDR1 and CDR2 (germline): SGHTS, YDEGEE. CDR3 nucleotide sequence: TGTGCCAGCACCCCCGGGAACAGCCCGACCTCCGGGGAGCTGTTTTTT. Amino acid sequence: CASTPGNSPTSGELFF.